Included here is one T cell receptor (beta chain) sequence, with context. The protocol was immunoSEQ multiplex PCR, while the TCRdb copy is restricted to in-frame clones and leaves out a portion. The sample consists of some 100,000 clones, roughly 89% of them appearing once. This specimen belongs to a study of blood T cell repertoires in COVID-19. Study as a whole: Donors in the United States, Italy and Spain gave samples during acute or convalescent COVID-19. PBMCs, B-cell-depleted T cells, or T cells provided the cDNA or gDNA that made up the material.

This CDR3 is 14 amino acids long. Germline V gene sequence: CDR1 MNHEY, CDR2 SMNVEV (reference sequence). Trimming pared 6 bases from V and 3 bases from J, leaving 15 bases between. The receptor comes from a human donor with acute or convalescent COVID-19. The donor label of this sample is uncertain. The sequenced sample consisted of peripheral blood. The chain recombines TRBV27 with TRBJ2-7; no reliable D call. In DNA form, the CDR3 reads TGTGCCAGCAGCCCACACCCCCTGATCTACGAGCAGTACTTC. It encodes CASSPHPLIYEQYF.